This TCR beta chain was identified in a study of blood T cell repertoires in COVID-19. Unmatched junction bases numbered 7, after V lost 6 bases and J lost 5 bases. Germline V CDR1 and CDR2: MNHEY, SVGAGI. The CDR3 runs to 13 residues. This table comes from immunoSEQ multiplex PCR, and its TCRdb copy is limited to in-frame clones, with some not included. The sample holds 130,000 or so clones; over 80% are singletons and the top ten take 8% to 11%. The sequencing sample was made of peripheral blood. The chain carries TRBV6-5 and TRBJ2-7; 7 nucleotides match TRBD1. This TCR derives from a man in his sixties with active or convalescent COVID-19. The CDR3 region has the DNA TGTGCCAGCAGGCGACAGGGAAACAACGAGCAGTACTTC. This codes for CASRRQGNNEQYF.